Listed here are 24 T cell receptor beta chains from one sample, sequenced in a study of cytotoxic CD8 clonotypes in ibrutinib-treated CLL. Only in-frame clones appear in the TCRdb table, and some are missing; sequencing was by immunoSEQ multiplex PCR. The table lists approximately 91,000 clones, about 85% of them singletons. Here the sequenced sample was PBMCs, taken after 12 months of ibrutinib treatment. All receptors come from a human donor with chronic lymphocytic leukemia.

This CDR3 is CATRGQGAASYGYTF. The CDR3 coding sequence is TGTGCCACCAGGGGACAGGGGGCGGCGAGCTATGGCTACACCTTC. The chain couples TRBV19 to TRBJ1-2; 12 bases line up with TRBD1. The germline gives CDR1 LNHDA, CDR2 SQIVND (reference sequence). The CDR3 has 15 amino acids. Trimming cost V 10 bases and J 4 bases; bases outside gene matches: 10. The full variable domain, with the rest looked up from reference TRBV19 and TRBJ1-2, is DGGITQSPKYLFRKEGQNVTLSCEQNLNHDAMYWYRQDPGQGLRLIYYSQIVNDFQKGDIAEGYSVSREKKESFPLTVTSAQKNPTAFYLCATRGQGAASYGYTFGSGTRLTVV.

This clone was seen only once. The rearrangement links TRBV11-2 to TRBJ2-7; D unresolved. CDR1 SGHAT and CDR2 FQNNGV come from the germline V gene. V was clipped by 5 bases and J by 7 bases, with 24 bases between them. The CDR3 consists of 16 residues. Written as DNA, the CDR3 is TGTGCCAGCAGCCCCATGGCCTTTGGGCCCATAAAGGAGCAGTACTTC. This translates into CASSPMAFGPIKEQYF.

This clone was counted once. The chain has TRBV14 and TRBJ1-2; unclear D gene. Looked up from germline, CDR1 is SGHDN and CDR2 is FVKESK. The CDR3 is 12 amino acids. V lost 6 bases and J lost 4, with 9 bases in between. This CDR3 reads CASRPDGYGYTF. CDR3 sequence (DNA): TGTGCCAGCAGACCAGACGGCTATGGCTACACCTTC.

The rearrangement uses TRBV4-2 and TRBJ2-5; 7 positions agree with TRBD2. V lost 4 bases, J lost 5 bases, and 7 bases stayed unmatched. The germline V gene encodes CDR1 LGHNA and CDR2 YNFKEQ. The CDR3 loop spans 14 amino acids. This chain's CDR3 is CASSRDYTGETQYF. The CDR3 nucleotides read TGTGCCAGCAGCCGGGACTACACCGGGGAGACCCAGTACTTC.

The chain has TRBV7-2 and TRBJ1-2; TRBD1 aligns across 7 bases. The CDR3 is 16 amino acids. V shed 2 bases and J 4 bases; nucleotides not matched to a gene: 10. Germline CDR1 is SGHTA and CDR2 is FQGNSA. The CDR3, as DNA: TGTGCCAGCAGCTTAAGGGGGGGACAGCCTGGCTATGGCTACACCTTC. This translates into CASSLRGGQPGYGYTF.

J is TRBJ2-1 and V is TRBV4-3; 9 bases are a match to TRBD2. V shed 4 bases, J shed 1 base, and the junction held 17 bases outside the gene matches. CDR1 and CDR2 from the germline V gene are LGHNA and YSLEER. This CDR3 spans 20 amino acids. CDR3 coding DNA: TGCGCCAGCAGCCCCCCCACCGTGGTTAGCGGGAGTTGTTCCTACAATGAGCAGTTCTTC. Translation: CASSPPTVVSGSCSYNEQFF.

The chain employs TRBV28 and TRBJ2-7; D might be TRBD2 (6 bases). Looked up from germline, CDR1 is MDHEN and CDR2 is SYDVKM. The CDR3 covers 14 residues. Between the trimmed V and J ends, which lost 2 bases and 1 base, there was a span of 9 bases. CDR3 amino acids: CASSLGGYSYEQYF. The DNA of the CDR3 is TGTGCCAGCAGTTTAGGGGGGTATTCCTACGAGCAGTACTTC.

The chain couples TRBV28 to TRBJ1-5; 8 nucleotides align to TRBD1. Trimming cost V 6 bases and J 5 bases; bases outside gene matches: 6. The CDR3 runs to 14 residues. Germline V gene sequence: CDR1 MDHEN, CDR2 SYDVKM. DNA for the CDR3: TGTGCCAGCAGGAAGGACAGGGCCTATCAGCCCCAGCATTTT. Its translation: CASRKDRAYQPQHF.

V usage is TRBV18 and J usage is TRBJ1-1; D perhaps matches TRBD1 (5 bases). CDR3 length equals 12 residues. V was shortened by 3 bases and J by 11 bases, with 13 bases between the two germline ends. Germline assignment: CDR1 KGHSH and CDR2 LQKENI. CDR3 nucleotides: TGTGCCAGCTCACCGGACACCTCGGGGGCTTTCTTT. Translated, it gives CASSPDTSGAFF.

This clone has only one observation. A much bigger clone sits one base away, suggesting this may be a read error. CDR3 coding DNA: TGTGCCAGCAGCCTAATGAACACTGAAGCTTTCTTT. Amino acids: CASSLMNTEAFF. The chain employs TRBV7-9 and TRBJ1-1; D ambiguous. The CDR3 is 12 amino acids. Germline-derived CDR1 and CDR2 are SEHNR and FQNEAQ (reference sequence). The ends were cut back, 5 bases at V and 0 bases at J, with 4 bases in the middle.

The chain carries TRBV4-2 and TRBJ2-7; TRBD2 matches 9 bases. The CDR3 consists of 15 residues. Germline-derived CDR1 and CDR2 are LGHNA and YNFKEQ. Germline trimming cut 7 bases from V and 7 bases from J; bases unmatched to any gene: 14. Written as DNA, the CDR3 is TGTGCCAGCACCCCCGGTGAGCGGGGGGTGAGGGAGCAGTACTTC. Translation gives CASTPGERGVREQYF.

This sequence joins TRBV11-2 and TRBJ2-7; 7 bases agree with TRBD2. The CDR3 totals 14 residues. Germline V lookup: CDR1 SGHAT, CDR2 FQNNGV. Trimming removed 1 base from V and 1 base from J; junction bases left unmatched: 1. The CDR3 spells CASSLAGGSYEQYF. CDR3 in DNA: TGTGCCAGCAGCTTAGCGGGGGGATCCTACGAGCAGTACTTC.

The rearrangement joins TRBV5-1 to TRBJ2-5; TRBD1 matches 9 bases. The CDR3 spans 15 residues. Germline CDR1 and CDR2: SGHRS and YFSETQ. V dropped 4 bases and J dropped 4; count of bases not matched to a gene: 8. The CDR3 protein is CASSPPDRGGETQYF. The CDR3 bases are TGCGCCAGCAGCCCCCCGGACAGGGGAGGAGAGACCCAGTACTTC.

The chain uses TRBV4-2 and TRBJ2-5; 11 nucleotides match TRBD2. CDR3 length equals 16 residues. Germline V gene sequence: CDR1 LGHNA, CDR2 YNFKEQ. J gave up 3 bases and V 1 base, and 4 bases lay outside the gene matches. The CDR3 sequence: CASSQGGLAAKETQYF. CDR3 nucleotides: TGTGCCAGCAGCCAAGGGGGACTAGCGGCTAAAGAGACCCAGTACTTC.

The rearrangement uses TRBV27 and TRBJ1-2, with no clear D. V was cut by 7 bases and J by 7 bases, with 19 bases left in between. The CDR3 contains 14 residues. In germline, CDR1 is MNHEY, CDR2 SMNVEV (reference sequence). The CDR3 DNA sequence: TGTGCCAGCACCACGACCGCTAAGGGTGGTGGCTACACCTTC. Amino acid sequence: CASTTTAKGGGYTF.

The chain is built from TRBV7-2 and TRBJ2-5; TRBD2 is a possible D gene (7 bases). Germline CDR1 and CDR2: SGHTA and FQGNSA. Trimming removed 5 bases at V and 4 bases at J, with 14 bases between. This CDR3 region has 14 residues. CDR3 residues: CASSQTRGGETQYF. The CDR3 region has the DNA TGTGCCAGCAGCCAGACTAGGGGGGGAGAGACCCAGTACTTC.

J is TRBJ1-1 and V is TRBV18; D gene unclear. Germline CDR1 and CDR2: KGHSH and LQKENI. V gave up 3 bases and J gave up 9 bases, with 14 bases separating them. This CDR3 is 13 amino acids long. This CDR3 reads CASSPTDHRKAFF. In DNA form, the CDR3 reads TGTGCCAGCTCACCGACGGACCACAGAAAAGCTTTCTTT.

This clone was found once. V usage is TRBV9 and J usage is TRBJ2-7, with D possibly being TRBD1 or TRBD2 (6 bases each). Germline values: CDR1 SGDLS, CDR2 YYNGEE. Trimming removed 0 bases at V and 3 bases at J, with 10 bases between. CDR3 length equals 14 residues. In nucleotides, the CDR3 is TGTGCCAGCAGCGTAGAGGGGGGCCGCTACGAGCAGTACTTC. It codes for CASSVEGGRYEQYF.

The chain couples TRBV10-3 to TRBJ2-7; 9 bases are shared with TRBD1. Germline values: CDR1 ENHRY, CDR2 SYGVKD. CDR3 length: 12 amino acids. V shed 6 bases, J shed 9 bases, and the junction held 6 bases outside the gene matches. The CDR3: CAIREQGAGQYF. CDR3 bases: TGTGCCATCAGGGAACAGGGGGCTGGGCAGTACTTC.

The rearrangement uses TRBV30 and TRBJ1-6; D uncertain. CDR3 length: 9 residues. V lost 8 bases, J lost 8 bases, and 4 bases lay in between. CDR1 is GTSNPN, CDR2 SVGIG, per germline (reference sequence). The CDR3, as DNA: TGTGCCGGCGATTCACCCCTCCACTTT. This encodes CAGDSPLHF. Combining the CDR3 with reference TRBV30 and TRBJ1-6 gives the whole variable domain SQTIHQWPATLVQPVGSPLSLECTVEGTSNPNLYWYRQAAGRGLQLLFYSVGIGQISSEVPQNLSASRPQDRQFILSSKKLLLSDSGFYLCAGDSPLHFGNGTRLTVT.

The chain links TRBV6-4 to TRBJ1-2, with D unresolved. V was pared by 6 bases and J by 7 bases, with 9 bases between. Germline loops: CDR1 MRHNA, CDR2 SNTAGT. The CDR3 totals 11 residues. The CDR3 sequence: CASRITFGYTF. The CDR3 region has the DNA TGTGCCAGCAGGATCACATTTGGCTACACCTTC.

The V and J genes are TRBV14 and TRBJ2-1, with TRBD2 identical over 7 bases. The length of the CDR3 is 14 residues. V dropped 3 bases and J dropped 7; count of bases not matched to a gene: 6. Germline V gives CDR1 SGHDN, CDR2 FVKESK. The DNA of the CDR3 is TGTGCCAGCAGCCAGTGGGCGGGAGTTAATGAGCAGTTCTTC. This gives the protein CASSQWAGVNEQFF.

This clone came up a few times. The V call is TRBV6-5, the J call TRBJ2-3, with a possible D match to TRBD2 (5 bases). The V gene lost 10 bases and the J gene lost 0 bases, with 11 bases spanning the gap. The CDR3 covers 13 residues. Germline CDR1 and CDR2: MNHEY and SVGAGI. For the CDR3, the DNA is TGTGCCACCCAGGACTGGAGCACAGATACGCAGTATTTT. Translating gives CATQDWSTDTQYF.

The chain is built from TRBV7-2 and TRBJ2-1, with 13 positions matching TRBD2. Per germline, CDR1 SGHTA and CDR2 FQGNSA. Trimming removed 5 bases from V and 4 bases from J; junction bases left unmatched: 5. This CDR3 spans 16 amino acids. Here the CDR3 DNA reads TGTGCCAGCAGCCCAACGACTAGCGGGGGGTACAATGAGCAGTTCTTC. Protein sequence: CASSPTTSGGYNEQFF.